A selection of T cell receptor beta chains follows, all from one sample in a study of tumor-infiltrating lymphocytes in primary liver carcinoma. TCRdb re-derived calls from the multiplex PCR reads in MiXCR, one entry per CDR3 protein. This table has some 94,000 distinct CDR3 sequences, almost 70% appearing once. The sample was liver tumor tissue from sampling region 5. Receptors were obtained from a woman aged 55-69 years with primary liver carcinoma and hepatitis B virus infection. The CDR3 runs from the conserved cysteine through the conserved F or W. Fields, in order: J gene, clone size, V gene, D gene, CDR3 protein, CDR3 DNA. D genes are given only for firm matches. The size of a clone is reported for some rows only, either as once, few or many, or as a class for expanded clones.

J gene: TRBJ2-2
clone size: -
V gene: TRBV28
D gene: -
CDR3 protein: CASSLGEGGWTGELFF
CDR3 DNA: TGTGCCAGCAGCCTTGGGGAAGGGGGGTGGACCGGGGAGCTGTTTTTT

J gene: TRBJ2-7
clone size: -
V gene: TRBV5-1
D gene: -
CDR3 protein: CASSPTVINYEHYF
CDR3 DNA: TGCGCCAGCAGCCCGACAGTAATTAACTACGAGCATTACTTC

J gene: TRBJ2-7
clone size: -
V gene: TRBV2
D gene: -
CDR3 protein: CASSEAELKSSEQYF
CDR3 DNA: TGTGCCAGCAGTGAGGCGGAACTAAAATCGAGCGAGCAATACTTC

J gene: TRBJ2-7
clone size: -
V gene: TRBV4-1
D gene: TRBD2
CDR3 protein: CASSRCGSRDEQYF
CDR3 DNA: TGTGCCAGCAGTCGTTGCGGGAGTAGAGACGAGCAGTACTTC

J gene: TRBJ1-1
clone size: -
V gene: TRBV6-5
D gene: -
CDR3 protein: CASSYRGPTEIFF
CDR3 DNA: TGTGCCAGCAGTTACCGAGGGCCCACTGAAATTTTCTTT

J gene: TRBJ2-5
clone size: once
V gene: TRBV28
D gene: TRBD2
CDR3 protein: CASSSGGNDQETRYF
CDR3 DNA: TGTGCCAGCAGTTCGGGGGGAAACGACCAAGAGACCCGGTACTTC

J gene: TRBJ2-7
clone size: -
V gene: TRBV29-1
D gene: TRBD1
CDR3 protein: CSVRTGGMNDQYF
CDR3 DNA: TGCAGCGTTCGGACAGGGGGTATGAACGATCAGTACTTC

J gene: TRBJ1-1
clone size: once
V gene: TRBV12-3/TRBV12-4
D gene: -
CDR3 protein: CANTLGSLEGKDFF
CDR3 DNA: TGTGCCAACACCCTCGGGAGCTTAGAGGGTAAAGATTTCTTT

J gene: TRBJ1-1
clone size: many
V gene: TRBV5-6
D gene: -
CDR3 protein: CASSVYRTKNTEAFF
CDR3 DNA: TGTGCCAGCAGCGTATACAGGACCAAGAACACTGAAGCTTTCTTT

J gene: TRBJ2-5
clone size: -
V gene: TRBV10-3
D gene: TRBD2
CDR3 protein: CAIAASGTQETHYF
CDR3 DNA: TGTGCCATCGCGGCCAGCGGGACCCAAGAGACCCATTACTTC

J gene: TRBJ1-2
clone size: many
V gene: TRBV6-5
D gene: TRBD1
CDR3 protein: CASSYSTGGLGYTF
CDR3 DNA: TGTGCCAGCAGTTACTCGACAGGGGGCCTTGGCTACACCTTC

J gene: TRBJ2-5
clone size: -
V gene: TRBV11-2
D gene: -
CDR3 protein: CANSHLGETRYF
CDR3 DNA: TGTGCCAACAGCCACCTAGGGGAGACCCGGTACTTC

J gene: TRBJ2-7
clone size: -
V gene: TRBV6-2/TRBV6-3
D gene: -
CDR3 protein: CISSDPLSRSYEQYF
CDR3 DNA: TGTATCAGCAGTGACCCTTTATCGCGATCGTACGAGCAGTACTTC

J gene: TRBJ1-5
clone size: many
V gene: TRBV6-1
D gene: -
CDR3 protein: CASSPRAGERSNQPQHF
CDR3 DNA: TGTGCCAGCAGTCCCCGTGCTGGGGAGAGGAGCAATCAGCCCCAGCATTTT

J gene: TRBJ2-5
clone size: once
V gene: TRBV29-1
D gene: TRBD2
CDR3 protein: CIVTQGLEAMKETQYF
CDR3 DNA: TGCATCGTTACCCAGGGACTAGAAGCTATGAAAGAGACCCAGTACTTC

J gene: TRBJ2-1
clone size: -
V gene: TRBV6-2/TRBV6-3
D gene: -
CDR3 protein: CASSPTGVNEQFF
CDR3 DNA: TGTGCCAGCAGCCCAACCGGAGTCAATGAGCAGTTCTTC

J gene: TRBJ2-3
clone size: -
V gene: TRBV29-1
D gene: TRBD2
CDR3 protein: CSVEGQEGGSADTQYF
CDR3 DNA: TGCAGCGTAGAAGGTCAAGAGGGAGGGAGCGCAGATACGCAGTATTTT

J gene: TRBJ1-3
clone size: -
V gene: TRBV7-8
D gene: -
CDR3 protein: CASGLRFGSSGNTIYF
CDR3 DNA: TGTGCCAGCGGCTTAAGGTTCGGCAGCTCTGGAAACACCATATATTTT

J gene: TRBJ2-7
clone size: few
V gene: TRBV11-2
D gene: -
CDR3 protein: CASSGNYEQYF
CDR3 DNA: TGTGCCAGCAGCGGGAACTACGAGCAGTACTTC

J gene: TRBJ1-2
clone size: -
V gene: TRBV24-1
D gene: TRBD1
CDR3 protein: CASSDSRSGTGAGYTF
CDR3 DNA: TGTGCCTCCAGTGATTCCCGGTCCGGGACAGGGGCTGGCTACACCTTC

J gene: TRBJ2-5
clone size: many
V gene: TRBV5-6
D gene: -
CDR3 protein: CASSSGVQETQYF
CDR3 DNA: TGTGCCAGCAGCAGTGGGGTCCAAGAGACCCAGTACTTC

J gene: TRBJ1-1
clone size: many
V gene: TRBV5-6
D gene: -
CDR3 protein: CASSFPANTEAFF
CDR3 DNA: TGTGCCAGCAGCTTCCCTGCGAACACTGAAGCTTTCTTT